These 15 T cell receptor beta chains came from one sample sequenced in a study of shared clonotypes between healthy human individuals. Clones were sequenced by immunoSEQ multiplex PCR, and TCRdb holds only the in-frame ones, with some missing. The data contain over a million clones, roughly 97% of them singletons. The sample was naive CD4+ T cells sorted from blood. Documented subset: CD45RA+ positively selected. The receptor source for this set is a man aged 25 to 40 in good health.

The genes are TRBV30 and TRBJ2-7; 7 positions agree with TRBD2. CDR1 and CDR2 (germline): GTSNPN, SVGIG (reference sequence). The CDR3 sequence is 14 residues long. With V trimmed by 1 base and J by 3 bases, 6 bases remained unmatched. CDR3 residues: CAWSDTSGGYEQYF. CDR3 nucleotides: TGTGCCTGGAGTGACACGTCGGGAGGCTACGAGCAGTACTTC.

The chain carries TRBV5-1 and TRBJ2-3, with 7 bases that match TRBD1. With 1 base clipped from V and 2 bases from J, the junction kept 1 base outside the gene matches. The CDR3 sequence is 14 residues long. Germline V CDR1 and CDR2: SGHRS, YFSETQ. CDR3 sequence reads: CASSLTGDTDTQYF. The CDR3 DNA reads TGCGCCAGCAGCTTGACAGGGGACACAGATACGCAGTATTTT.

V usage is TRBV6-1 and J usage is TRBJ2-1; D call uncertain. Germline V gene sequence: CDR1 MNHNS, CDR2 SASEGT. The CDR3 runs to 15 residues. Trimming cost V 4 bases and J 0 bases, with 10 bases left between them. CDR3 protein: CASSARISSYNEQFF. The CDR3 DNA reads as TGTGCCAGCAGTGCCAGGATAAGCTCCTACAATGAGCAGTTCTTC.

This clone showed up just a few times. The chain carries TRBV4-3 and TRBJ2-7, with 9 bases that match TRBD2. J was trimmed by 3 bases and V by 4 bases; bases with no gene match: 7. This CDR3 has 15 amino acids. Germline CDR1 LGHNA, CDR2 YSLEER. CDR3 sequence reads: CASSRSLAGIYEQYF. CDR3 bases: TGCGCCAGCAGCCGGTCCCTAGCGGGAATCTACGAGCAGTACTTC.

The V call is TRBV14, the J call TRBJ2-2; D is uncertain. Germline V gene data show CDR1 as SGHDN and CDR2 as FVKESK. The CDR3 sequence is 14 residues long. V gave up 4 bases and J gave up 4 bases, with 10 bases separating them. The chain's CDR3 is CASSRELITGELFF. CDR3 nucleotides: TGTGCCAGCAGCCGCGAGCTAATCACCGGGGAGCTGTTTTTT.

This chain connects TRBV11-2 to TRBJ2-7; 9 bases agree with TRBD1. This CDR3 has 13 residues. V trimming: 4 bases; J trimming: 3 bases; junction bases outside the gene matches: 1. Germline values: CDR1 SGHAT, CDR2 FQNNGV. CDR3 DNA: TGTGCCAGCAGCTACAGGGGGCGCTACGAGCAGTACTTC. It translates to CASSYRGRYEQYF. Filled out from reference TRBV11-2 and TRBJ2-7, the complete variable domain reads EAGVAQSPRYKIIEKRQSVAFWCNPISGHATLYWYQQILGQGPKLLIQFQNNGVVDDSQLPKDRFSAERLKGVDSTLKIQPAKLEDSAVYLCASSYRGRYEQYFGPGTRLTVT.

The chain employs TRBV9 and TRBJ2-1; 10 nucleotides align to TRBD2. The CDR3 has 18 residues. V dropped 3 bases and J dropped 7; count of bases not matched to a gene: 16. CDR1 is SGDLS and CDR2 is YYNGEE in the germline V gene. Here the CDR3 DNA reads TGTGCCAGCAGCGCACGGGGCGGTCTAGCGGGAGTTAAGAATGAGCAGTTCTTC. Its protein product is CASSARGGLAGVKNEQFF.

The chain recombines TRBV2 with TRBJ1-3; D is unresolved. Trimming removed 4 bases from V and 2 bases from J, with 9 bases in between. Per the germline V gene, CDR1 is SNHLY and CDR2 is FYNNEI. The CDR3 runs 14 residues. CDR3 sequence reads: CASSVGSPGNTIYF. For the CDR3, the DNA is TGTGCCAGCAGTGTCGGCTCTCCTGGAAACACCATATATTTT.

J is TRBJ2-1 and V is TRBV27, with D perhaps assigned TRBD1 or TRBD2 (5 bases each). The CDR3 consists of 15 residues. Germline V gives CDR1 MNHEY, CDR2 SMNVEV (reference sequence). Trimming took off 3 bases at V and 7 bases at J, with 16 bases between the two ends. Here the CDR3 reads CASSFYRGAWNEQFF. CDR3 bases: TGTGCCAGCAGTTTCTATAGGGGAGCTTGGAATGAGCAGTTCTTC.

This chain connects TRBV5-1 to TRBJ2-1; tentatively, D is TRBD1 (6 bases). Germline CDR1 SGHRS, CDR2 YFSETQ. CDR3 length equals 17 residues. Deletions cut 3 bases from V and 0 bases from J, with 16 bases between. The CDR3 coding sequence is TGCGCCAGCAGCTCCTCACCTACAGGGCACTCCTACAATGAGCAGTTCTTC. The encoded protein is CASSSSPTGHSYNEQFF.

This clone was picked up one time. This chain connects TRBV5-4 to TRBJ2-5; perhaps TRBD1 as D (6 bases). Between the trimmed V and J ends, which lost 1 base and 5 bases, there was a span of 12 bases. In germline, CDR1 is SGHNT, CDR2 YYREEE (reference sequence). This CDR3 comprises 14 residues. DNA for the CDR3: TGTGCCAGCAGCTTGAGGGACCAGGGGGAGACCCAGTACTTC. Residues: CASSLRDQGETQYF.

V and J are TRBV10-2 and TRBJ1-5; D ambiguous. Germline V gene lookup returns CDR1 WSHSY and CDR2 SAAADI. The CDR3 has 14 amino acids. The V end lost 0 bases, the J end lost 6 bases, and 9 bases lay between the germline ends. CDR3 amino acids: CASSESWGAQPQHF. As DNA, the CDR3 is TGCGCCAGCAGTGAGTCGTGGGGTGCTCAGCCCCAGCATTTT.

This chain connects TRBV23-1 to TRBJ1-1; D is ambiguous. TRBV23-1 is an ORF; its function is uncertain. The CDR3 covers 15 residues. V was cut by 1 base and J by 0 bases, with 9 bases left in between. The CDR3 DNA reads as TGCGCCAGCAGTCAATTGGAGTCCATGAACACTGAAGCTTTCTTT. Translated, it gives CASSQLESMNTEAFF.

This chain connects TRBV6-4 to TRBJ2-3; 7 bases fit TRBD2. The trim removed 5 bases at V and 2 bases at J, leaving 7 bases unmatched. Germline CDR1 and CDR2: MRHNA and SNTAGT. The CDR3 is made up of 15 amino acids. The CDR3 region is CASSKTSTITDTQYF. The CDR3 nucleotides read TGTGCCAGCAGTAAGACTAGCACTATCACAGATACGCAGTATTTT.

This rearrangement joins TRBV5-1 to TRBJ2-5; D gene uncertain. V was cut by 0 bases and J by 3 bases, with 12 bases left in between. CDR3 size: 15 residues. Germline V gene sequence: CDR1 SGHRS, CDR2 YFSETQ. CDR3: CASSLAKGIEETQYF. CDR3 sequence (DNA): TGCGCCAGCAGCTTGGCCAAGGGCATAGAAGAGACCCAGTACTTC.